The rows below give T cell receptor beta chains drawn from one sample of a study of monozygotic twins with cystic fibrosis. The repertoire was sequenced with immunoSEQ multiplex PCR; TCRdb's copy has only in-frame clones and lacks some. The profile covers roughly 25,000 clones, with about 96% appearing a single time and around 2.5% taken by the ten largest. The specimen was blood. All receptors come from a girl aged 2 to 10 with cystic fibrosis. Each CDR3 is given with its conserved first and last residue. D genes are given only for firm matches. Rows give clone size only sometimes, using once, few, many, or a class for an expanded clone.

D gene	V gene	clone size	J gene	CDR3 DNA	CDR3 protein
TRBD2	TRBV2	NA	TRBJ2-2	TGTGCCAGCAGGGATAGCGGGAATACGAACACCGGGGAGCTGTTTTTT	CASRDSGNTNTGELFF
NA	TRBV19	NA	TRBJ2-1	TGTGCCAGTAGTATCTGGGGGAGTGGCATCAATGAGCAGTTCTTC	CASSIWGSGINEQFF
NA	TRBV6-1	NA	TRBJ1-3	TGTGCCAGCAGTGAAAGGACGGCCTCTGGAAACACCATATATTTT	CASSERTASGNTIYF
TRBD2	TRBV5-1	NA	TRBJ2-1	TGCGCCAGCAGCCCGGGGGGTAGCGGGAATCTATACAATGAGCAGTTCTTC	CASSPGGSGNLYNEQFF
NA	TRBV18	NA	TRBJ1-3	TGTGCCAGCTCACAAATCTCTGGAAACACCATATATTTT	CASSQISGNTIYF
TRBD2	TRBV6-4	NA	TRBJ2-3	TGTGCCAGCAGTGACTCAATAGCGGGAGGGCCGGATACGCAGTATTTT	CASSDSIAGGPDTQYF
NA	TRBV6-1	NA	TRBJ2-7	TGTGCCAGCAGTGAGTGGCAGTCGGGCTACGAGCAGTACTTC	CASSEWQSGYEQYF
NA	TRBV4-3	NA	TRBJ1-1	TGCGCCAGCAGCCCCTCCCTCGTCGGGGGTCGGGACACTGAAGCTTTCTTT	CASSPSLVGGRDTEAFF
NA	TRBV30	NA	TRBJ2-3	TGTGCCGGGGGGCAGGGAGCGCCCCTGACAGATACGCAGTATTTT	CAGGQGAPLTDTQYF
TRBD2	TRBV4-1	NA	TRBJ2-7	TGCGCCAGCAGCCTAACTCCCGGACCCAATCCGGGGGGTGAGCAGTACTTC	CASSLTPGPNPGGEQYF
TRBD2	TRBV19	NA	TRBJ2-7	TGTGCCAGTAGCCCTCGGCTAGCGGGAGCTAGCTACGAGCAGTACTTC	CASSPRLAGASYEQYF
TRBD2	TRBV4-1	NA	TRBJ2-7	TGCGCCAGCAGCCACTTTAGCGGGAGTTCCTACGAGCAGTACTTC	CASSHFSGSSYEQYF
TRBD1	TRBV7-3	NA	TRBJ2-6	TGTGCCAGCAGCTTAGGGACAGGTGGCTCTGGGGCCAACGTCCTGACTTTC	CASSLGTGGSGANVLTF
NA	TRBV11-3	NA	TRBJ2-1	TGTGCCAGCAGCCCAGAGCCTAGACAATACAATGAGCAGTTCTTC	CASSPEPRQYNEQFF
TRBD2	TRBV27	NA	TRBJ2-1	TGTGCCAGCAGTTTAGTAGGGGCTGGCGGGAGGGCCAAAGAGTTCTTC	CASSLVGAGGRAKEFF
TRBD1	TRBV4-1	NA	TRBJ2-1	TGCGCCAGCAGCCAAGTGGTACAGGGGGTGTCGGGCCGGGTCAATGAGCAGTTCTTC	CASSQVVQGVSGRVNEQFF
TRBD2	TRBV5-1	NA	TRBJ2-7	TGCGCCAGCAGCTTGGAAGGCGGGAGTTGGTACGAGCAGTACTTC	CASSLEGGSWYEQYF
TRBD2	TRBV5-6	NA	TRBJ2-7	TGTGCCAGCACCGACTTTGGGGGGGGCGAGCAGTACTTC	CASTDFGGGEQYF
NA	TRBV7-8	NA	TRBJ2-7	TGTGCCAGCAGCTTAGCGCGTGGCCAGAGCTCCTACGAGCAGTACTTC	CASSLARGQSSYEQYF
TRBD1	TRBV11-3	NA	TRBJ2-1	TGTGCCAGCAGCCCGGCAGGGGGCGTCTACAATGAGCAGTTCTTC	CASSPAGGVYNEQFF
TRBD1	TRBV4-3	NA	TRBJ2-1	TGCGCCAGCAGCCGGATTTTGACAGGGTACAATGAGCAGTTCTTC	CASSRILTGYNEQFF
NA	TRBV2	NA	TRBJ1-4	TGTGCCAGCAGTGAGTCAGATGAAAAACTGTTTTTT	CASSESDEKLFF
NA	TRBV6-1	NA	TRBJ2-7	TGTGCCAGCAGTGAAACGGTTACGTGGTACGAGCAGTACTTC	CASSETVTWYEQYF
TRBD2	TRBV7-8	NA	TRBJ2-1	TGTGCCAGCAGCTTTCCCGGGACTAGCGGCCCTTCGAGCTCCTACAATGAGCAGTTCTTC	CASSFPGTSGPSSSYNEQFF
NA	TRBV19	NA	TRBJ1-2	TGTGCCAGTAGGAGAAACAACTATGGCTACACCTTC	CASRRNNYGYTF
NA	TRBV5-1	NA	TRBJ1-1	TGCGCCAGCAGCTTGGTGCAGCAAGGTGAAGCTTTCTTT	CASSLVQQGEAFF
TRBD1	TRBV9	NA	TRBJ1-4	TGTGCCAGCAGCCGGACCAGGGGGAGCATAAGGGAAAAACTGTTTTTT	CASSRTRGSIREKLFF
NA	TRBV2	NA	TRBJ2-3	TGTGCCAGCCGGCCGGAGACAGATACGCAGTATTTT	CASRPETDTQYF
TRBD1	TRBV28	NA	TRBJ2-7	TGTGCCAGCAGTTTTAGCATCCCGGGACAGGGCCAATTTTTCTACGAGCAGTACTTC	CASSFSIPGQGQFFYEQYF
TRBD2	TRBV27	NA	TRBJ2-1	TGTGCCAGCAGTCGACTAGCGGGCAATGAGCAGTTCTTC	CASSRLAGNEQFF
NA	TRBV7-9	NA	TRBJ1-2	TGTGCCAGCAGCCCAGCGGGGGGGAACTATGGCTACACCTTC	CASSPAGGNYGYTF
NA	TRBV5-1	NA	TRBJ2-2	TGCGCCAGCAGCTTGGGCCCCAGGGACAACACCGGGGAGCTGTTTTTT	CASSLGPRDNTGELFF
NA	TRBV19	NA	TRBJ1-5	TGTGCCAGTACTGCCCCGGGGGCTTTCAATCAGCCCCAGCATTTT	CASTAPGAFNQPQHF
TRBD2	TRBV7-2	NA	TRBJ2-1	TGTGCCAGCAGTCTACATAGCGGGAGCTCCTACAATGAGCAGTTCTTC	CASSLHSGSSYNEQFF
TRBD2	TRBV6-5	NA	TRBJ2-3	TGTGCCAGCAGTTACCTGAGCGGGAGGGCCGGGGATACGCAGTATTTT	CASSYLSGRAGDTQYF
NA	TRBV19	NA	TRBJ2-5	TGTGCCAGTAGTATAGAGGGAGGGGGTGTGGAGACCCAGTACTTC	CASSIEGGGVETQYF
NA	TRBV7-9	NA	TRBJ1-1	TGTGCCAGCAGCTTAGAGGGATTGAACACTGAAGCTTTCTTT	CASSLEGLNTEAFF
NA	TRBV6-5	NA	TRBJ1-5	TGTGCCAGCAGTTACGATAGCAATCAGCCCCAGCATTTT	CASSYDSNQPQHF
TRBD1	TRBV4-1	NA	TRBJ1-4	TGCGCCAGCTCAATCGCAGGGGGAGGGGAAAAACTGTTTTTT	CASSIAGGGEKLFF
NA	TRBV25-1	NA	TRBJ1-2	TGTGCCAGCAGTCAATCGGGCAGCTATGGCTACACCTTC	CASSQSGSYGYTF
NA	TRBV7-9	NA	TRBJ2-7	TGTGCCAGCAGCTTAGCGTCCAGGACACCAGGGGACGAGCAGTACTTC	CASSLASRTPGDEQYF
NA	TRBV14	once	TRBJ2-3	TGTGCCAGCAGCCAAGAGGGGCAGGGGCGAGGCACAGATACGCAGTATTTT	CASSQEGQGRGTDTQYF
NA	TRBV6-6	NA	TRBJ1-1	TGTGCCAGCAGGGTGAACACTGAAGCTTTCTTT	CASRVNTEAFF
TRBD2	TRBV14	NA	TRBJ2-7	TGTGCCAGCAGCCCCAACTCCTGGGACTATCGCAACGAGCAGTACTTC	CASSPNSWDYRNEQYF
NA	TRBV4-2	once	TRBJ1-5	TGTGCCAGCAGCCAAGAGATAAGGGTCTATAGCAATCAGCCCCAGCATTTT	CASSQEIRVYSNQPQHF
TRBD1	TRBV4-1	NA	TRBJ2-7	TGCGCCAGCAGCCAAGATCGCGGGACAGGGGGTTCCTACGAGCAGTACTTC	CASSQDRGTGGSYEQYF
TRBD1	TRBV9	NA	TRBJ2-6	TGTGCCAGCAGCGTAGCTAGGGGGACAGGAACGATCTCTGGGGCCAACGTCCTGACTTTC	CASSVARGTGTISGANVLTF
NA	TRBV18	NA	TRBJ2-7	TGTGCCAGCTCACCAGGAAGCTTCGAGCAGTACTTC	CASSPGSFEQYF
TRBD2	TRBV4-2	NA	TRBJ2-2	TGTGCCAGCAGCCGACTAGCGGGAGAGACCGGGGAGCTGTTTTTT	CASSRLAGETGELFF
NA	TRBV9	NA	TRBJ1-3	TGTGCCAGCAGCGTAGCTACAGTCCCTGGAAACACCATATATTTT	CASSVATVPGNTIYF
TRBD2	TRBV28	NA	TRBJ2-1	TGTGCCAGCAGAACCACTAGCGGGACGGACTACAATGAGCAGTTCTTC	CASRTTSGTDYNEQFF
NA	TRBV6-1	NA	TRBJ1-4	TGTGCCAGCATGCGCAGGGCAACTAATGAAAAACTGTTTTTT	CASMRRATNEKLFF
NA	TRBV4-2	NA	TRBJ1-5	TGTGCCAGCAGCCAAGGAGGGGGTGGTCAGCCCCAGCATTTT	CASSQGGGGQPQHF
TRBD1	TRBV9	NA	TRBJ1-5	TGTGCCAGCAGTTTAGGGACAGGGGAAGGTCAGCCCCAGCATTTT	CASSLGTGEGQPQHF
TRBD2	TRBV6-1	NA	TRBJ2-1	TGTGCCAGCAGTGAAGGGGGGGGAGGATCCTACAATGAGCAGTTCTTC	CASSEGGGGSYNEQFF
NA	TRBV28	NA	TRBJ1-1	TGTGCCAGCAGTTTTCGTACTGAAGCTTTCTTT	CASSFRTEAFF
NA	TRBV7-3	NA	TRBJ2-3	TGTGCCAGCAGCTCGCCGGACGCCTACACAGATACGCAGTATTTT	CASSSPDAYTDTQYF
NA	TRBV7-3	NA	TRBJ2-3	TGTGCCAGCAGCTTGGAGCGGTTCACAGATACGCAGTATTTT	CASSLERFTDTQYF
NA	TRBV6-1	once	TRBJ2-1	TGTGCCACCTGGGAGACCTCCTACAATGAGCAGTTCTTC	CATWETSYNEQFF
NA	TRBV12-5	NA	TRBJ1-2	TGTGCTAGTGGTTTGATCAGGCCGGGGCAGAACTATGGCTACACCTTC	CASGLIRPGQNYGYTF